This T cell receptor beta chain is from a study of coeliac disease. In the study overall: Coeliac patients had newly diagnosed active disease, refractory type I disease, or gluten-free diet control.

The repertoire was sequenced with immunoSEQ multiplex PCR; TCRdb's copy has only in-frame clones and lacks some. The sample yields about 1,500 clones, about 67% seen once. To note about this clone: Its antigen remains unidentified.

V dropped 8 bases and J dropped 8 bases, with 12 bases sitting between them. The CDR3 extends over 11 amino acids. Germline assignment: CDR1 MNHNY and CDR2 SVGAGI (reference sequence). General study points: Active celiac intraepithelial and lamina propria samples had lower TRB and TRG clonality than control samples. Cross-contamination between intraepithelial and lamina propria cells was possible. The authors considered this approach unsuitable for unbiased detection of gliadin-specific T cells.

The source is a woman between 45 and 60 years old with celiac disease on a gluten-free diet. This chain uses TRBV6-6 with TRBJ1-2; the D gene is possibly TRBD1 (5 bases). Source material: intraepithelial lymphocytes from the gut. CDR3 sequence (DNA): TGTGCCAGCTTAGGGGAAGGCGGCTACACCTTC. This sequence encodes CASLGEGGYTF.